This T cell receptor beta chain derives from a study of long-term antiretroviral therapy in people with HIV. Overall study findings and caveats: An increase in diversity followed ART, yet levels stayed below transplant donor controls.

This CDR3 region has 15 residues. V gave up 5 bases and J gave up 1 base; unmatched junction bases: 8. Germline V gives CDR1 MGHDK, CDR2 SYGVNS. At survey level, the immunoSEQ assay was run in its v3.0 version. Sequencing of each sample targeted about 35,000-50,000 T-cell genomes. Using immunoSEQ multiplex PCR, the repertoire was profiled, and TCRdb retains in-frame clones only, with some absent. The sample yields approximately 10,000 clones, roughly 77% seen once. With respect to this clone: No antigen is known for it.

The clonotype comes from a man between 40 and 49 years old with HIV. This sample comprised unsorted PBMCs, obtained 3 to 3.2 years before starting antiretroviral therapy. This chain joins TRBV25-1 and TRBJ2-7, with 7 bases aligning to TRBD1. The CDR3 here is CASSPTGALSYEQYF. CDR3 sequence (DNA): TGTGCCAGCAGTCCTACAGGGGCTTTATCCTACGAGCAGTACTTC.